These 24 T cell receptor beta chains came from one sample sequenced in a study of shared clonotypes between healthy human individuals. Some clones are missing from TCRdb's copy, which holds only in-frame ones; the method was immunoSEQ multiplex PCR. The repertoire holds roughly 2.5 million clones, with roughly nine tenths as singletons. Specimen: naive CD4+ T cells sorted from blood. Subset specified: CD45RA+ positively selected. The source is a man aged 18 to 30 in good health.

This chain connects TRBV5-4 to TRBJ2-3, with 9 bases identical to TRBD1. CDR3 length: 18 amino acids. Germline V CDR1 and CDR2: SGHNT, YYREEE (reference sequence). V was clipped by 0 bases and J by 3 bases; unmatched bases: 11. DNA of the CDR3: TGTGCCAGCAGCTTGGCTGGGACAGGGAGAGGTGGGACAGATACGCAGTATTTT. Amino acids: CASSLAGTGRGGTDTQYF.

J is TRBJ1-5 and V is TRBV7-9; possibly TRBD1 for D (5 bases). The V and J ends lost 0 bases and 0 bases respectively, with 15 bases between them. Germline V gene data show CDR1 as SEHNR and CDR2 as FQNEAQ (reference sequence). This CDR3 contains 18 residues. The DNA for the CDR3 is TGTGCCAGCAGCTTAGCTGGGCGGGACCGGCATAGCAATCAGCCCCAGCATTTT. Translated: CASSLAGRDRHSNQPQHF. Full variable domain (outside the CDR3, taken from reference TRBV7-9 and TRBJ1-5): DTGVSQNPRHKITKRGQNVTFRCDPISEHNRLYWYRQTLGQGPEFLTYFQNEAQLEKSRLLSDRFSAERPKGSFSTLEIQRTEQGDSAMYLCASSLAGRDRHSNQPQHFGDGTRLSIL.

The chain is built from TRBV21-1 and TRBJ2-1. TRBV21-1 represents a pseudogene. CDR3 size: 16 residues. The CDR3 is CASSNYWTRIYNEQFF. The DNA of the CDR3 is TGTGCCAGCAGCAATTACTGGACGAGAATCTACAATGAGCAGTTCTTC.

The rearrangement uses TRBV28 and TRBJ2-2; D is perhaps TRBD1 or TRBD2 (5 bases each). Germline lookup yields CDR1 MDHEN and CDR2 SYDVKM. The CDR3 consists of 15 residues. The V end lost 4 bases, the J end lost 6 bases, and 15 bases lay between the germline ends. In DNA, the CDR3 is TGTGCCAGCAGTTATCTAGCCAAAGGGGCCGGGGAGCTGTTTTTT. It yields the protein CASSYLAKGAGELFF.

This clone came up a few times. The CDR3 region has the DNA TGCGCCAGCAGTGAGAGATACTCCCCCTACGAGCAGTACTTC. Translating gives CASSERYSPYEQYF. The rearrangement joins TRBV10-1 to TRBJ2-7; D call uncertain. Germline CDR1 WNHNN, CDR2 SYGVQD (reference sequence). Trimming left V 2 bases short and J 2 bases short, with 10 bases between. This CDR3 comprises 14 residues.

V gene TRBV4-3 combines with J gene TRBJ2-5; 9 bases map to TRBD1. V gave up 0 bases and J gave up 2 bases; unmatched junction bases: 4. The CDR3 totals 16 residues. Germline CDR1 reads LGHNA; CDR2 reads YSLEER. CDR3 sequence: CASSQEADRGQETQYF. The CDR3 nucleotides are TGCGCCAGCAGCCAAGAGGCGGACAGGGGACAAGAGACCCAGTACTTC.

This chain's CDR3 is CASSSRTDPYGYTF. CDR3 DNA sequence: TGTGCCAGCAGCTCAAGGACAGATCCTTATGGCTACACCTTC. The J gene is TRBJ1-2, the V gene TRBV7-9; D is perhaps TRBD1 (6 bases). The germline CDR1 and CDR2 sequences are SEHNR and FQNEAQ (reference sequence). V was pared by 4 bases and J by 5 bases, with 14 bases between. The CDR3 length is 14 residues.

This clone was counted a few times. Other DNA sequences in this specimen translate into the identical CDR3. J is TRBJ2-1 and V is TRBV9; D might be TRBD2 (5 bases). The CDR3 contains 15 residues. Germline V gene sequence: CDR1 SGDLS, CDR2 YYNGEE. V was clipped by 0 bases and J by 0 bases, with 7 bases between them. The CDR3 DNA is TGTGCCAGCAGCGTAGTCGGGAACTCCTACAATGAGCAGTTCTTC. It translates to CASSVVGNSYNEQFF.

The rearrangement links TRBV11-2 to TRBJ2-7; weak D call: TRBD1 (6 bases). The CDR3 spans 15 residues. The germline V gene has CDR1 SGHAT and CDR2 FQNNGV. Deletions cut 10 bases from V and 6 bases from J, with 25 bases between. In nucleotides, the CDR3 is TGTGCCATCGGCGATTCGGGACAAACCTCCCCCGAGCAGTACTTC. Protein sequence: CAIGDSGQTSPEQYF.

This clone was seen once. V usage is TRBV4-1 and J usage is TRBJ2-3, with 10 bases aligning to TRBD2. This CDR3 has 14 residues. The trim removed 3 bases at V and 3 bases at J, leaving 0 bases unmatched. The germline V gene has CDR1 MGHRA and CDR2 YSYEKL. The CDR3: CASSHSGGTDTQYF. The CDR3 nucleotides read TGCGCCAGCAGCCATAGCGGGGGGACAGATACGCAGTATTTT.

In nucleotides, the CDR3 is TGCGCCAGCAGTCAAAGCGGGGGGAAAGAGACCCAGTACTTC. Protein: CASSQSGGKETQYF. This chain joins TRBV10-2 and TRBJ2-5; 9 nucleotides agree with TRBD2. CDR3 length: 14 amino acids. The germline V gene encodes CDR1 WSHSY and CDR2 SAAADI. V shed 5 bases and J 3 bases; nucleotides not matched to a gene: 4.

This chain joins TRBV5-1 and TRBJ1-2; D may be TRBD1 (6 bases). The CDR3 is made up of 14 amino acids. Trimming took off 0 bases at V and 5 bases at J, with 11 bases between the two ends. Germline CDR1 is SGHRS and CDR2 is YFSETQ. In DNA, the CDR3 is TGCGCCAGCAGCTTGGAAACAGGGCCATATGGCTACACCTTC. Protein sequence: CASSLETGPYGYTF.

The chain is built from TRBV19 and TRBJ1-6, with a weak D call TRBD1 (5 bases). Germline CDR1 and CDR2: LNHDA and SQIVND (reference sequence). There are 15 residues in the CDR3. Between the trimmed V and J ends, which lost 3 bases and 6 bases, there was a span of 12 bases. The CDR3 protein is CASSIIAGPNSPLHF. The CDR3 DNA is TGTGCCAGTAGTATTATTGCAGGGCCTAATTCACCCCTCCACTTT. The whole variable domain, filled in from reference TRBV19 and TRBJ1-6, reads DGGITQSPKYLFRKEGQNVTLSCEQNLNHDAMYWYRQDPGQGLRLIYYSQIVNDFQKGDIAEGYSVSREKKESFPLTVTSAQKNPTAFYLCASSIIAGPNSPLHFGNGTRLTVT.

The V gene is TRBV5-1, the J gene TRBJ2-7; 8 nucleotides agree with TRBD2. V lost 4 bases and J lost 2; bases outside the gene matches: 5. CDR3 length: 14 amino acids. Germline V gene lookup returns CDR1 SGHRS and CDR2 YFSETQ. The CDR3 nucleotides are TGCGCCAGCAGCGCACTAGCGGATACCTACGAGCAGTACTTC. As protein: CASSALADTYEQYF.

The J gene is TRBJ1-5, the V gene TRBV7-2; D is perhaps TRBD1 (5 bases). The germline V gene has CDR1 SGHTA and CDR2 FQGNSA. Trimming left V 1 base short and J 5 bases short, with 12 bases between. The CDR3 sequence is 15 residues long. In nucleotides, the CDR3 is TGTGCCAGCAGCTTAGGGGGGACGGTTGATCAGCCCCAGCATTTT. Protein product: CASSLGGTVDQPQHF.

V and J are TRBV5-1 and TRBJ1-3; 7 nucleotides match TRBD1. With 0 bases clipped from V and 1 base from J, the junction kept 1 base outside the gene matches. CDR3 length equals 15 residues. CDR1 and CDR2 from the germline V gene are SGHRS and YFSETQ. In DNA, the CDR3 is TGCGCCAGCAGCTTGGGGGACAGTTCTGGAAACACCATATATTTT. Its protein product is CASSLGDSSGNTIYF.

The genes are TRBV6-1 and TRBJ1-1; 8 bases are shared with TRBD1. CDR1 is MNHNS, CDR2 SASEGT, per germline. Germline trimming cut 6 bases from V and 5 bases from J; bases unmatched to any gene: 8. The CDR3 length is 14 residues. The CDR3 DNA is TGTGCCAGCAGATCCAGGGGGCTGGGGACTGAAGCTTTCTTT. It encodes CASRSRGLGTEAFF.

The gene calls are TRBV28 and TRBJ2-7, with TRBD1 matching over 9 bases. In germline, CDR1 is MDHEN, CDR2 SYDVKM. This CDR3 region has 16 residues. Trimming at V came to 2 bases and at J to 7 bases, leaving 12 bases not matched to a gene. CDR3 protein: CASSLGPGQGVGEQYF. CDR3 coding DNA: TGTGCCAGCAGTTTAGGGCCGGGACAGGGAGTGGGGGAGCAGTACTTC.

The rearrangement uses TRBV2 and TRBJ2-5, with TRBD1 matching 8 bases. Germline trimming cut 7 bases from V and 5 bases from J; bases unmatched to any gene: 9. The germline CDR1 and CDR2 sequences are SNHLY and FYNNEI. The length of the CDR3 is 14 residues. The CDR3 DNA sequence: TGTGCCAGCACCTTGGACAGGGCGGGGGAGACCCAGTACTTC. It yields the protein CASTLDRAGETQYF.

This chain uses TRBV11-2 with TRBJ2-2; D gene unclear. This CDR3 comprises 14 residues. The germline V gene encodes CDR1 SGHAT and CDR2 FQNNGV. Deletions cut 3 bases from V and 1 base from J, with 6 bases between. This CDR3 reads CASSLWGNTGELFF. The CDR3 nucleotides are TGTGCCAGCAGCTTGTGGGGGAACACCGGGGAGCTGTTTTTT.

The chain has TRBV6-1 and TRBJ2-7; possibly TRBD2 for D (5 bases). The CDR3 has 13 amino acids. Germline CDR1 MNHNS, CDR2 SASEGT. Trimming pared 3 bases from V and 3 bases from J, leaving 9 bases between. This chain's CDR3 is CASSEDSSYEQYF. Here the CDR3 DNA reads TGTGCCAGCAGTGAGGACTCCAGCTACGAGCAGTACTTC.

The rearrangement joins TRBV4-1 to TRBJ2-7; weak D call: TRBD1 (5 bases). V gave up 2 bases and J gave up 0 bases, with 14 bases separating them. The CDR3 covers 16 residues. Germline V gene data show CDR1 as MGHRA and CDR2 as YSYEKL. The CDR3 here is CASSQLGQGISYEQYF. The CDR3 DNA is TGCGCCAGCAGCCAACTGGGTCAGGGAATCTCCTACGAGCAGTACTTC.

The genes are TRBV6-5 and TRBJ1-1, with a weak D call TRBD1 (5 bases). Germline lookup yields CDR1 MNHEY and CDR2 SVGAGI. This CDR3 has 13 amino acids. Trimming pared 8 bases from V and 2 bases from J, leaving 12 bases between. CDR3 protein: CASFQGVNTEAFF. The CDR3 nucleotides read TGTGCCAGCTTTCAGGGCGTAAACACTGAAGCTTTCTTT.

CDR3 DNA sequence: TGTGCCAGCAGTTTTCTCGTACCCATAGGACAGAAGAACACTGAAGCTTTCTTT. It codes for CASSFLVPIGQKNTEAFF. The V call is TRBV28, the J call TRBJ1-1; possible D gene TRBD1, 6 bases. Trimming shortened V by 3 bases and J by 1 base, and 21 bases separated the two germline ends. Germline values: CDR1 MDHEN, CDR2 SYDVKM. The CDR3 length is 18 residues.